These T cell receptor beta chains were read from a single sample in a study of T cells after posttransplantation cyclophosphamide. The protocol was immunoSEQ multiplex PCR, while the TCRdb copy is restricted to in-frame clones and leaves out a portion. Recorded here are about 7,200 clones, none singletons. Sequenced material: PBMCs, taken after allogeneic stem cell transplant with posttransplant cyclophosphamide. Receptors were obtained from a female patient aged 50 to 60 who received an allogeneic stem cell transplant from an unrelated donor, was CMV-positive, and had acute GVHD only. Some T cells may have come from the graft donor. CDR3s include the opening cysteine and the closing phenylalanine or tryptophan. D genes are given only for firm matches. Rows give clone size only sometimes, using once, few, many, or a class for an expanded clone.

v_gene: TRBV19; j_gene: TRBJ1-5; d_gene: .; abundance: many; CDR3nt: TGTGCCAGTAATACGGGGGGCAATCAGCCCCAGCATTTT; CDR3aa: CASNTGGNQPQHF
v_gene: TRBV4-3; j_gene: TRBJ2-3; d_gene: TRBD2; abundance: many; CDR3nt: TGCGCCAGCAGCCAAGGGACTAGCGGGCGCACAGATACGCAGTATTTT; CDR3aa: CASSQGTSGRTDTQYF
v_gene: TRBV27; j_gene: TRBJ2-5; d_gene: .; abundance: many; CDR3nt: TGTGCCAGCAGTTTAAAGGGCAGCGGGTGGCAAGAGACCCAGTACTTC; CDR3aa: CASSLKGSGWQETQYF
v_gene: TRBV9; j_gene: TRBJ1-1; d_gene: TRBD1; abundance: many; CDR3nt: TGTGCCAGCAGCGTAGGAATAGGGACAGGGGTTAACACTGAAGCTTTCTTT; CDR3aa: CASSVGIGTGVNTEAFF
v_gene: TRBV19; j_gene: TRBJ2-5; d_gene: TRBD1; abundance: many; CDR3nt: TGTGCCAGTAGGGACAGGGGGCGAGGGGAGACCCAGTACTTC; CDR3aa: CASRDRGRGETQYF
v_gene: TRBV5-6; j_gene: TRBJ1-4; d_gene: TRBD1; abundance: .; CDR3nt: TGTGCCAGCAGCTGGGGACAGCGCGATATCAGGTTCACTAATGAAAAACTGTTTTTT; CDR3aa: CASSWGQRDIRFTNEKLFF
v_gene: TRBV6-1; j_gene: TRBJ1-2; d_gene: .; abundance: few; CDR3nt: TGTGCCAGCAACAGGGACTATGGCTACACCTTC; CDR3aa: CASNRDYGYTF
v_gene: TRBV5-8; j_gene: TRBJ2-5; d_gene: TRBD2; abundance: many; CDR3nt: TGTGCCAGCAGCATAGGACTAGCGGGAGCGAGTGTAGAGACCCAGTACTTC; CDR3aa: CASSIGLAGASVETQYF
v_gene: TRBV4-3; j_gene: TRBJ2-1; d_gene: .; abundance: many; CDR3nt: TGCGCCAGCAGCCAAGAGACGGGATTCTCCTACAATGAGCAGTTCTTC; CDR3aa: CASSQETGFSYNEQFF
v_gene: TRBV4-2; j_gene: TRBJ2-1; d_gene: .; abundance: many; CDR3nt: TGTGCCAGCAGCCAATCCAGACTTCCCAATGAGCAGTTCTTC; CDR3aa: CASSQSRLPNEQFF
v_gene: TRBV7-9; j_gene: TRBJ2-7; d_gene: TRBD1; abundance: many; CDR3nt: TGTGCCAGCAGCGACTACAGGGGATACGAGCAGTACTTC; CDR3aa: CASSDYRGYEQYF
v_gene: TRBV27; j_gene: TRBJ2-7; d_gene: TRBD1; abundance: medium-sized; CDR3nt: TGTGCCAGCAGTTTTGGGACAGGGTGGTACGAGCAGTACTTC; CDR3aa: CASSFGTGWYEQYF
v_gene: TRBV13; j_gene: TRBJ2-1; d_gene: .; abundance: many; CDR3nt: TGTGCCAGCAGCCCTCCCCAGCGGGCCCCCTACAATGAGCAGTTCTTC; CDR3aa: CASSPPQRAPYNEQFF
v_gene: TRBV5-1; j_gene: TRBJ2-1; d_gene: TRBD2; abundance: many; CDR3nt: TGCGCCAGCAGCTTAAGCGGGAGGAAACCCAAGAGTGAGCAGTTCTTC; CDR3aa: CASSLSGRKPKSEQFF
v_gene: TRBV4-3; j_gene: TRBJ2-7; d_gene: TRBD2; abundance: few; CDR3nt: TGCGCCAGCAGCCTCAAGCGGGAGGCCCCCCACGAGCAGTACTTC; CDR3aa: CASSLKREAPHEQYF
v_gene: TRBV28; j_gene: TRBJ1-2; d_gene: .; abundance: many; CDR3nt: TGTGCCAGCAGGCCGGGGGGTAACTATGGCTACACCTTC; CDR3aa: CASRPGGNYGYTF
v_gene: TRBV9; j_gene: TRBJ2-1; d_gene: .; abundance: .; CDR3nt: TGTGCCAGCAGTGAAACGGGGGTCCCTAGGGGTGAGCAGTTCTTC; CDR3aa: CASSETGVPRGEQFF
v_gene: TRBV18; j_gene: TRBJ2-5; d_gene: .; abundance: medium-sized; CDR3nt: TGTGCCAGCTCACCTACAAAAGAGACCCAGTACTTC; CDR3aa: CASSPTKETQYF
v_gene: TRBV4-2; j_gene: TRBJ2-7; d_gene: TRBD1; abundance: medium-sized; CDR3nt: TGTGCCAGCAGCCAGGCAGGGGGCAGGGACGAGCAGTACTTC; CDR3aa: CASSQAGGRDEQYF
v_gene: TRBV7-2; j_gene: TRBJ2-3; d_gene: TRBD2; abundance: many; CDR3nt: TGTGCCAGCAGCTTAAAAAGCGGGAGGGCAGATACGCAGTATTTT; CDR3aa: CASSLKSGRADTQYF
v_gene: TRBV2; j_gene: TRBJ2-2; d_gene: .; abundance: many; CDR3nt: TGTGCCAGCAATATCCATAGTACCGGGGAGCTGTTTTTT; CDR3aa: CASNIHSTGELFF
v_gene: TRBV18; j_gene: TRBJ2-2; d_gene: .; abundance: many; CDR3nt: TGTGCCAGCTCAGACAGCACCGGGGAGCTGTTTTTT; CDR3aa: CASSDSTGELFF
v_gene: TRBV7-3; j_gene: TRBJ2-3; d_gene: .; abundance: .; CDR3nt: TGTGCCAGCAGCCCCTACCGGAGGACAGATACGCAGTATTTT; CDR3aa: CASSPYRRTDTQYF
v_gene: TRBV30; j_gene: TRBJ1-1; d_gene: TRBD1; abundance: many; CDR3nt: TGTGCCTGGAGTTTAACAGGGGGAATGAACACTGAAGCTTTCTTT; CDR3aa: CAWSLTGGMNTEAFF